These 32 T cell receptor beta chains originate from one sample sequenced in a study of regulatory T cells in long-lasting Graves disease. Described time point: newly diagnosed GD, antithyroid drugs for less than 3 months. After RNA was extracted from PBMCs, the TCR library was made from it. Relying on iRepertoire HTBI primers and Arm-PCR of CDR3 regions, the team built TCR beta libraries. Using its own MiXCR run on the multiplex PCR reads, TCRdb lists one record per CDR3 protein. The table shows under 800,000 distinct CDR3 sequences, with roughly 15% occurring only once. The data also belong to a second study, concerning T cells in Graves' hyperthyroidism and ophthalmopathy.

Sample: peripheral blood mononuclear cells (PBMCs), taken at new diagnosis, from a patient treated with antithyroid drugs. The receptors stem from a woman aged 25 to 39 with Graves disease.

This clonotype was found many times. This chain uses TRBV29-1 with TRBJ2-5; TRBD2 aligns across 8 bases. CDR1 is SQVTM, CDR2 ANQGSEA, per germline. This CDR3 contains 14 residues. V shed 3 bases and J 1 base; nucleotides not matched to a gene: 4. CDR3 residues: CSVDSGKLQETQYF. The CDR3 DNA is TGCAGCGTTGATAGCGGGAAACTCCAAGAGACCCAGTACTTC.

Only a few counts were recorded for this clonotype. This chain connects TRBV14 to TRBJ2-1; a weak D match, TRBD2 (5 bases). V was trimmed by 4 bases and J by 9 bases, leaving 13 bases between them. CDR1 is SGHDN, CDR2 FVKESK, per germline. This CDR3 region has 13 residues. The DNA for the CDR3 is TGTGCCAGCAGCCTGGACTTATCTGGTGAGCAGTTCTTC. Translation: CASSLDLSGEQFF.

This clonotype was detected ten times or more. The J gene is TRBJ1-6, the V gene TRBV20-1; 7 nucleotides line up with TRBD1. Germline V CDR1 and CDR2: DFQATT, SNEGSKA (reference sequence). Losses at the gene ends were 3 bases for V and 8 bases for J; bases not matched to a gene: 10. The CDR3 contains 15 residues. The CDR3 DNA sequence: TGCAGTGCTAGCTCTCCGGACAGGAGAGATTCACCCCTCCACTTT. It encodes CSASSPDRRDSPLHF.

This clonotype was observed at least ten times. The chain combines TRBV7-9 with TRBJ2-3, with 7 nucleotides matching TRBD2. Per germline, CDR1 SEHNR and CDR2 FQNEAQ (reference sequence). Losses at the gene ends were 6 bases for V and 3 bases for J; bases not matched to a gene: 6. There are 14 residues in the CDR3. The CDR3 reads CASRPVGGTDTQYF. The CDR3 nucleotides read TGTGCCAGCAGGCCCGTGGGAGGGACAGATACGCAGTATTTT.

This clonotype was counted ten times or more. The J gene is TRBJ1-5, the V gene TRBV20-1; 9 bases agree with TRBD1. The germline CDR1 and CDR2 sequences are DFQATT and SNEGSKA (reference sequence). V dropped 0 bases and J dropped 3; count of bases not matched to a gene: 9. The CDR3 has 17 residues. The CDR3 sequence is CSAREPGTGLSNQPQHF. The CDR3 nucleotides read TGCAGTGCTAGAGAACCTGGGACAGGGTTATCCAATCAGCCCCAGCATTTT.

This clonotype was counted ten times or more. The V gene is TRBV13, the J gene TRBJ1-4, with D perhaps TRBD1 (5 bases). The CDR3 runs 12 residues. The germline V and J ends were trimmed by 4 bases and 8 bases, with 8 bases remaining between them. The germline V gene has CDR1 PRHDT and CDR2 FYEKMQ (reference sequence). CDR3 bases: TGTGCCAGCAGCTACCGGACAGAAAAACTGTTTTTT. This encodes CASSYRTEKLFF.

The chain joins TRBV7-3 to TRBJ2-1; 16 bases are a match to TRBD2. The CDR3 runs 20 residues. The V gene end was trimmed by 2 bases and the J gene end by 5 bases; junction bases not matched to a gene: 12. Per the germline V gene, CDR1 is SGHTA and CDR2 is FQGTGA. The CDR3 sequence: CASSLPKEGLAGGPDNEQFF. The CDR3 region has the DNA TGTGCCAGCAGCTTACCCAAGGAGGGACTAGCGGGAGGGCCAGACAATGAGCAGTTCTTC. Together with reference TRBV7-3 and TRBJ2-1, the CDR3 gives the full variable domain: GAGVSQTPSNKVTEKGKYVELRCDPISGHTALYWYRQSLGQGPEFLIYFQGTGAADDSGLPNDRFFAVRPEGSVSTLKIQRTERGDSAVYLCASSLPKEGLAGGPDNEQFFGPGTRLTVL.

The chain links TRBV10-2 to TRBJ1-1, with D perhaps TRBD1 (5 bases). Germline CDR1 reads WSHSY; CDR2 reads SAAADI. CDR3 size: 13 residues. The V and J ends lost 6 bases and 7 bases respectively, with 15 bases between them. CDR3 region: CASSGLTGYEAFF. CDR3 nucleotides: TGCGCCAGCAGCGGTTTAACAGGCTATGAAGCTTTCTTT.

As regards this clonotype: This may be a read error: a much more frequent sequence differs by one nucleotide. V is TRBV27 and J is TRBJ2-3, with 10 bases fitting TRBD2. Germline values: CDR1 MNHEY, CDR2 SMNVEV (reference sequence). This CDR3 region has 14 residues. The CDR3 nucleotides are TGTGCCGGCAGCCTAGCGGGAGACACAGATACGCAGTATTTT. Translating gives CAGSLAGDTDTQYF.

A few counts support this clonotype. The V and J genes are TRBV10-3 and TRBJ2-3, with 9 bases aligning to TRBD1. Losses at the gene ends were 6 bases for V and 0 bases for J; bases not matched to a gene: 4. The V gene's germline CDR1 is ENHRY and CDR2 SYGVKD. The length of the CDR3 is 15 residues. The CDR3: CAIRVGQGSTDTQYF. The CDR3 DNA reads TGTGCCATCAGGGTGGGACAGGGCAGCACAGATACGCAGTATTTT.

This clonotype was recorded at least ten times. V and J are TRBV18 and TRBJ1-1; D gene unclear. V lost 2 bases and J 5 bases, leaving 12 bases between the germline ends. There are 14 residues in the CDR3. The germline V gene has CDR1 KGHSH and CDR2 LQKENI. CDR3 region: CASSPLGPGTEAFF. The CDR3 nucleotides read TGTGCCAGCTCACCATTGGGCCCGGGAACTGAAGCTTTCTTT.

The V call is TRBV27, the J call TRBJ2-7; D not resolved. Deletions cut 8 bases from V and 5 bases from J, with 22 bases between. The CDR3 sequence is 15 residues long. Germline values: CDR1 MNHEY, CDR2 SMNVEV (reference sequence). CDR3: CASGQVYSGRNEQYF. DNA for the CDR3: TGTGCCAGCGGCCAAGTTTACTCGGGTAGGAACGAGCAGTACTTC.

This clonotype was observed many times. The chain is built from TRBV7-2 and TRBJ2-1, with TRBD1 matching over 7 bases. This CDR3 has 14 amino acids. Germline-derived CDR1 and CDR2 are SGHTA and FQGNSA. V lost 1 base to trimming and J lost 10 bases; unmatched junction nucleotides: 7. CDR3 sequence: CASSLERGRREQFF. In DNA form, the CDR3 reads TGTGCCAGCAGCTTAGAGAGGGGGCGAAGGGAGCAGTTCTTC.

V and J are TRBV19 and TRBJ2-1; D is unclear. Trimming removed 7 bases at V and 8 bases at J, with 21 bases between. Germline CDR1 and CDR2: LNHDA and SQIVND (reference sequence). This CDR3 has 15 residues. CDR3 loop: CASTVSSSTGHEQFF. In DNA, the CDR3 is TGTGCCAGTACAGTGAGCTCTTCAACCGGGCATGAGCAGTTCTTC.

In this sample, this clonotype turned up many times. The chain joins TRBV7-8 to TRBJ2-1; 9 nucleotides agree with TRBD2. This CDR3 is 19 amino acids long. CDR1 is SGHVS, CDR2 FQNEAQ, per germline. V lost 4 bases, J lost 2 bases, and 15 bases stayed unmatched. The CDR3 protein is CASSSTGTSQPIAYNEQFF. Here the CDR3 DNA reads TGTGCCAGCAGCTCGACCGGGACTAGCCAACCTATTGCCTACAATGAGCAGTTCTTC.

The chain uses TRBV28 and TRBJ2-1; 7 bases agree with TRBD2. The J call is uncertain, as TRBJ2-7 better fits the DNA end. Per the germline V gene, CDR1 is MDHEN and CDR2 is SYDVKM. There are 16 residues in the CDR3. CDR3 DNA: TGTGCCAGCAGTTTAGGGAGGGCGGGCCCCTACAATGAGCAGTACTTC. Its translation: CASSLGRAGPYNEQYF.

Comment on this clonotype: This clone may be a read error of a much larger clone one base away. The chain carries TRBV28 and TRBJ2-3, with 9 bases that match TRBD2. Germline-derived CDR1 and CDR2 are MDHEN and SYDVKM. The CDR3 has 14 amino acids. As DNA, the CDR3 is TGTGCCAACAGTTTAGGGTTGACTAGCGGTACGCAGTATTTT. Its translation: CANSLGLTSGTQYF.

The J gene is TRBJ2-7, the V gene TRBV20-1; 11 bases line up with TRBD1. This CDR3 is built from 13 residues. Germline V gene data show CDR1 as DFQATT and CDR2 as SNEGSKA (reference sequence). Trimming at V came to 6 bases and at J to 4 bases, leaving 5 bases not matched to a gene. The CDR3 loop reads CSAADRGLYEQYF. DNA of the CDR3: TGCAGTGCCGCGGACAGGGGGCTATACGAGCAGTACTTC.

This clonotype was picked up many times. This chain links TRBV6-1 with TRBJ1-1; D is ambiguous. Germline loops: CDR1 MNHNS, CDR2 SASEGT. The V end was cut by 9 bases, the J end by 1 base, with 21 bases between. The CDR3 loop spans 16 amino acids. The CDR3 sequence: CARSPSPDRPNTEAFF. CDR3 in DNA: TGTGCCAGAAGCCCCAGTCCGGACCGCCCGAACACTGAAGCTTTCTTT.

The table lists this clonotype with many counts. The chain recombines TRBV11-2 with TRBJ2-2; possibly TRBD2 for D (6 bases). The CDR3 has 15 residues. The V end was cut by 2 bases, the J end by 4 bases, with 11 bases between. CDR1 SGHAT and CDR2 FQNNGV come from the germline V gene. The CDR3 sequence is CASSLSTGVTGELFF. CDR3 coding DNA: TGTGCCAGCAGCTTATCCACGGGAGTCACCGGGGAGCTGTTTTTT.

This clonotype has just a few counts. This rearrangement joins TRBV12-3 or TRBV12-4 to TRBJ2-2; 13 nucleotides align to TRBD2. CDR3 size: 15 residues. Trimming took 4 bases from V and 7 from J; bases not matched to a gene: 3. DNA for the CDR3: TGTGCCAGCAGTTGGACTAGCGGGAGTGGCGGGGAGCTGTTTTTT. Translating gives CASSWTSGSGGELFF.

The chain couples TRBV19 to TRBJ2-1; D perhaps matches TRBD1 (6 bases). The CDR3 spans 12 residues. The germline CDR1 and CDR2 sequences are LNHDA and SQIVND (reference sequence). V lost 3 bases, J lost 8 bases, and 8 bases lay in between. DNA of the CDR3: TGTGCCAGTAGTATCAGGGGTCATGAGCAGTTCTTC. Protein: CASSIRGHEQFF.

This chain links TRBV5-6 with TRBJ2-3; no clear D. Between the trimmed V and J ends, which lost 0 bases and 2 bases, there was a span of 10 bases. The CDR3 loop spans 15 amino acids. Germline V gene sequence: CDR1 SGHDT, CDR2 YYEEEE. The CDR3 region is CASSLERPLTDTQYF. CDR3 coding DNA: TGTGCCAGCAGCTTGGAACGACCCCTCACAGATACGCAGTATTTT.

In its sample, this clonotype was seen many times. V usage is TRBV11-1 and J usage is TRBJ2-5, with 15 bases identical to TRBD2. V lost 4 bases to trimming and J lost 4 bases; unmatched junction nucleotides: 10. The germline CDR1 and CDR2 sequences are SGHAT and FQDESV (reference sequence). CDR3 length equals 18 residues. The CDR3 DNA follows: TGTGCCAGCAGCTCCGGAGGGACTAGCGGGAGGAATAGAGAGACCCAGTACTTC. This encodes CASSSGGTSGRNRETQYF.

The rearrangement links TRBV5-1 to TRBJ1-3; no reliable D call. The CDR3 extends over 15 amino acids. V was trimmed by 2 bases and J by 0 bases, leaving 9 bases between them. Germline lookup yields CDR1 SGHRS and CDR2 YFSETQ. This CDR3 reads CASSFGSNSGNTIYF. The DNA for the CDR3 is TGCGCCAGCAGCTTCGGCAGTAACTCTGGAAACACCATATATTTT.

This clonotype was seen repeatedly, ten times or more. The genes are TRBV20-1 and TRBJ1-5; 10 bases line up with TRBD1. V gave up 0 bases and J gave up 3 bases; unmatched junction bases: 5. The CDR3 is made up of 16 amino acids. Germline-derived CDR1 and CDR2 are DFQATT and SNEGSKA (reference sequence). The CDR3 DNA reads TGCAGTGCTAGAGATTGGGACAGGGGCGTCAATCAGCCCCAGCATTTT. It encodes CSARDWDRGVNQPQHF.

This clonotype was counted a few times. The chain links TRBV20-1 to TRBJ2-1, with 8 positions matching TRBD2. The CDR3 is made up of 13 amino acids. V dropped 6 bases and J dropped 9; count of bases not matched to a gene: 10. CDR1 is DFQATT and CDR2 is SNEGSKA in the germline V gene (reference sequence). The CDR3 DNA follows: TGCAGTGCATCATCGGCGGGGGGCATTGAGCAGTTCTTC. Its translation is CSASSAGGIEQFF.

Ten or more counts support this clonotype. Written as DNA, the CDR3 is TGCGCCAGCAGCTTGAGAGACGGAGCTAACTATGGCTACACCTTC. Protein: CASSLRDGANYGYTF. The chain couples TRBV5-1 to TRBJ1-2; D is undetermined. The V gene's germline CDR1 is SGHRS and CDR2 YFSETQ. The CDR3 consists of 15 residues. Trimming stripped 1 base from V and 0 bases from J, with 10 bases between.

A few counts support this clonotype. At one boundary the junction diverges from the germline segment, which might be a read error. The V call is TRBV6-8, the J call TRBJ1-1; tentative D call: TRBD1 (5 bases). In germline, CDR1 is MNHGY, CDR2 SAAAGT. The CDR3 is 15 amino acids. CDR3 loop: CASSFLGRAGTKAFF. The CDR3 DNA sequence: TGTGCCAGCAGTTTCCTGGGGCGGGCGGGCACTAAAGCTTTCTTT.

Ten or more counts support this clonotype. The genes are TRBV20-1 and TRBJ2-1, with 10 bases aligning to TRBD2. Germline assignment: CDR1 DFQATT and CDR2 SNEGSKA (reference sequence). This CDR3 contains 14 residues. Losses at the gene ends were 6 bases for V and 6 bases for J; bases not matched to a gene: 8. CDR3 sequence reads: CSATSGRASNEQFF. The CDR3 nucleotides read TGCAGTGCAACAAGCGGGAGGGCCTCCAATGAGCAGTTCTTC.

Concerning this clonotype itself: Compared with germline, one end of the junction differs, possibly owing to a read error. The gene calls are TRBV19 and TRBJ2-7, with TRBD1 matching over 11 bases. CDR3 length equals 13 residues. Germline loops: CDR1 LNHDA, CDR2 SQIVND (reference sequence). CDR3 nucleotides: TGTGCCAGTACTAAGGACAGGGGGCCCCGGAACGACTTC. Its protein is CASTKDRGPRNDF.

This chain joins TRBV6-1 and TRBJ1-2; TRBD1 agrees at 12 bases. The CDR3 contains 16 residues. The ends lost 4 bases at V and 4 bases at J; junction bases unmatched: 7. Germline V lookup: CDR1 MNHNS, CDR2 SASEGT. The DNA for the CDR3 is TGTGCCAGCAGTGGATCCGGGACAGGGGGCAGCTATGGCTACACCTTC. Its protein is CASSGSGTGGSYGYTF.